Listed below are T cell receptor beta chains from one sample, sequenced in a study of blood T cell repertoires in COVID-19. Profiled with immunoSEQ multiplex PCR; TCRdb holds only in-frame clones, not every one. The data show 280,000 or so clones, with roughly 87% seen just once and about 6% held by the top ten. Sequencing was done on a sample of PBMCs or T cells enriched from blood (not recorded which). These receptors all come from a woman aged 40 to 49 who had recovered from COVID-19. The CDR3 runs from the conserved cysteine through the conserved F or W. A D gene is named only where the DNA matches it firmly. The listing skips clone size in some rows; elsewhere it reads once, few, many or a size class.

j_gene: TRBJ2-1; d_gene: TRBD2; v_gene: TRBV27; abundance: .; CDR3nt: TGTGCCAGCAGTTCGATAGCGGGAGAGGGTTACAATGAGCAGTTCTTC; CDR3aa: CASSSIAGEGYNEQFF
j_gene: TRBJ2-3; d_gene: TRBD1; v_gene: TRBV28; abundance: .; CDR3nt: TGTGCCAGCAGTCCGCCAAACAGGGGCGGCACAGATACGCAGTATTTT; CDR3aa: CASSPPNRGGTDTQYF
j_gene: TRBJ2-3; d_gene: TRBD1; v_gene: TRBV4-3; abundance: .; CDR3nt: TGCGCCAGCAGACAAAGAAATGACAGGGGGCAAGGGTCAGATACGCAGTATTTT; CDR3aa: CASRQRNDRGQGSDTQYF
j_gene: TRBJ2-3; d_gene: TRBD1; v_gene: TRBV28; abundance: .; CDR3nt: TGTGCCAGCAGACCCACGACCGACAGGGACGATACGCAGTATTTT; CDR3aa: CASRPTTDRDDTQYF
j_gene: TRBJ2-3; d_gene: TRBD2; v_gene: TRBV19; abundance: .; CDR3nt: TGTGCCAGTAGTCAGGGACTAGTTCCCCCTGGCACAGATACGCAGTATTTT; CDR3aa: CASSQGLVPPGTDTQYF
j_gene: TRBJ2-7; d_gene: TRBD1; v_gene: TRBV28; abundance: once; CDR3nt: TGTGCCAGCAGGTCAGGGGGCATTTACGAGCAGTACTTC; CDR3aa: CASRSGGIYEQYF
j_gene: TRBJ1-2; d_gene: .; v_gene: TRBV5-8; abundance: .; CDR3nt: TGTGCCAGCACCCGGGTGGGGGACTCACGGAACTATGGCTACACCTTC; CDR3aa: CASTRVGDSRNYGYTF
j_gene: TRBJ2-3; d_gene: .; v_gene: TRBV7-9; abundance: .; CDR3nt: TGTGCCAGCAGCTCCAGGGTTGGCACAGATACGCAGTATTTT; CDR3aa: CASSSRVGTDTQYF
j_gene: TRBJ2-4; d_gene: .; v_gene: TRBV3-1/TRBV3-2; abundance: .; CDR3nt: TGTGCCAGCAGCCAAGAAGGAGGGCGGATAGCCAAAAACATTCAGTACTTC; CDR3aa: CASSQEGGRIAKNIQYF
j_gene: TRBJ1-5; d_gene: .; v_gene: TRBV6-2/TRBV6-3; abundance: .; CDR3nt: TGTGCCAGCAGTTACGGGCTACGCCGTCGGTATAGCAATCAGCCCCAGCATTTT; CDR3aa: CASSYGLRRRYSNQPQHF
j_gene: TRBJ2-5; d_gene: TRBD1; v_gene: TRBV27; abundance: once; CDR3nt: TGTGCCAGCAGGGCTACCGGGACAGGGGGCCAACAAGGGACCCAGTACTTC; CDR3aa: CASRATGTGGQQGTQYF
j_gene: TRBJ2-7; d_gene: .; v_gene: TRBV6-5; abundance: .; CDR3nt: TGTGCCAGCAGTTCCTTCTACGAGCAGTACTTC; CDR3aa: CASSSFYEQYF
j_gene: TRBJ1-1; d_gene: .; v_gene: TRBV6-5; abundance: .; CDR3nt: TGTGCCAGCAGCCAGGGTCCCGACACTGAAGCTTTCTTT; CDR3aa: CASSQGPDTEAFF
j_gene: TRBJ1-1; d_gene: .; v_gene: TRBV28; abundance: .; CDR3nt: TGTGCCAGCAGTCCGCCCGGAGTAGGGAACACTGAAGCTTTCTTT; CDR3aa: CASSPPGVGNTEAFF
j_gene: TRBJ1-3; d_gene: TRBD1; v_gene: TRBV7-2; abundance: .; CDR3nt: TGTGCCAGCAGCAGCCTTGGACAGGGCCTTTCTGGAAACACCATATATTTT; CDR3aa: CASSSLGQGLSGNTIYF
j_gene: TRBJ1-1; d_gene: .; v_gene: TRBV25-1; abundance: .; CDR3nt: TGTGCCAGCAGGCGCCAGAGGGACACTGAAGCTTTCTTT; CDR3aa: CASRRQRDTEAFF
j_gene: TRBJ2-7; d_gene: TRBD1; v_gene: TRBV19; abundance: few; CDR3nt: TGTGCCAGTAGTACCGGGGACAGCTTGGGGGCCGAGCAGTACTTC; CDR3aa: CASSTGDSLGAEQYF
j_gene: TRBJ1-6; d_gene: .; v_gene: TRBV12-3/TRBV12-4; abundance: .; CDR3nt: TGTGCCAGCAGGCGGGATTATAATTCACCCCTCCACTTT; CDR3aa: CASRRDYNSPLHF
j_gene: TRBJ2-1; d_gene: .; v_gene: TRBV5-1; abundance: .; CDR3nt: TGCGCCAGCACCGTTGGTAATAGCTTCGATGAGCAGTTCTTC; CDR3aa: CASTVGNSFDEQFF
j_gene: TRBJ2-5; d_gene: .; v_gene: TRBV7-9; abundance: .; CDR3nt: TGTGCCAGCAGCTTAGACGGCGGATCAGCGGAGACCCAGTACTTC; CDR3aa: CASSLDGGSAETQYF
j_gene: TRBJ2-7; d_gene: TRBD2; v_gene: TRBV5-1; abundance: .; CDR3nt: TGCGCCAGCAGCTTGGATGGGGCCGGGAGGTCTAATTCCTACGAGCAGTACTTC; CDR3aa: CASSLDGAGRSNSYEQYF
j_gene: TRBJ2-3; d_gene: .; v_gene: TRBV7-9; abundance: .; CDR3nt: TGTGCCAGCAGCTTAAGCGGATACACAGATACGCAGTATTTT; CDR3aa: CASSLSGYTDTQYF
j_gene: TRBJ2-7; d_gene: TRBD2; v_gene: TRBV11-3; abundance: .; CDR3nt: TGTGCCAGCAGCTCCGGGACTAGCGACTCCTACGAGCAGTACTTC; CDR3aa: CASSSGTSDSYEQYF
j_gene: TRBJ2-1; d_gene: TRBD2; v_gene: TRBV3-1/TRBV3-2; abundance: .; CDR3nt: TGTGCCAGCAGCCAAGATCAGTGGAGGGGGACTAGTAACAATGAGCAGTTCTTC; CDR3aa: CASSQDQWRGTSNNEQFF
j_gene: TRBJ1-4; d_gene: TRBD1; v_gene: TRBV6-1; abundance: .; CDR3nt: TGTGCCAGCAGTGAACGGGGACAGCATAATGAAAAACTGTTTTTT; CDR3aa: CASSERGQHNEKLFF